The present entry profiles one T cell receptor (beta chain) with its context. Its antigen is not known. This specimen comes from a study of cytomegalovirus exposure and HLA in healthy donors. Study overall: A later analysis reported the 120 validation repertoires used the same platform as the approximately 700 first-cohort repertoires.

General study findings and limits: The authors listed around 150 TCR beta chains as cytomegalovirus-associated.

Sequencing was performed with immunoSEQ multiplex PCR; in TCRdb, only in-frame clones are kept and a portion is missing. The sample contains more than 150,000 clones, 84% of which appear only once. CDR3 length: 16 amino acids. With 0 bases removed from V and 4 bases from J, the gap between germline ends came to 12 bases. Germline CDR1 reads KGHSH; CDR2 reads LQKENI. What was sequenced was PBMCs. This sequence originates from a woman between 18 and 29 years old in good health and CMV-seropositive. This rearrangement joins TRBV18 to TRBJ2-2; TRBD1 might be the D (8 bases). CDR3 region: CASSPPDREGTGELFF. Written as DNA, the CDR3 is TGTGCCAGCTCACCACCGGACAGGGAGGGCACCGGGGAGCTGTTTTTT. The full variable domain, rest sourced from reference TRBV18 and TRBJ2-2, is NAGVMQNPRHLVRRRGQEARLRCSPMKGHSHVYWYRQLPEEGLKFMVYLQKENIIDESGMPKERFSAEFPKEGPSILRIQQVVRGDSAAYFCASSPPDREGTGELFFGEGSRLTVL.